The entry that follows covers one TCR beta chain sequence. Its target is unknown. Germline CDR1 reads MNHNY; CDR2 reads SVGAGI (reference sequence). Trimming removed 6 bases from V and 6 bases from J; junction bases left unmatched: 9. The CDR3 contains 14 residues. Each CDR3 protein gets one entry after TCRdb re-called the 5' RACE reads with MiXCR. The table records around 390,000 distinct CDR3 sequences, approximately 16% of them present only once. The data were taken from a study of T-cell memory formation after mild COVID-19. General study results and limits: Contracting clones from day 15 to 85 showed balanced CD4/CD8; later expanders favored CD4+.

Sequences were obtained from PBMCs or a T cell subset sorted from them (not recorded which). This receptor was taken from a man between 18 and 29 years old who had mild COVID-19 (a few samples of this study predate the infection). Cell type and time point are not known. This rearrangement joins TRBV6-6 to TRBJ1-2; TRBD1 matches at 8 bases. The CDR3: CASSQMDRVNGYTF. The CDR3 coding sequence is TGTGCCAGCAGCCAAATGGACAGGGTAAATGGCTACACCTTC.